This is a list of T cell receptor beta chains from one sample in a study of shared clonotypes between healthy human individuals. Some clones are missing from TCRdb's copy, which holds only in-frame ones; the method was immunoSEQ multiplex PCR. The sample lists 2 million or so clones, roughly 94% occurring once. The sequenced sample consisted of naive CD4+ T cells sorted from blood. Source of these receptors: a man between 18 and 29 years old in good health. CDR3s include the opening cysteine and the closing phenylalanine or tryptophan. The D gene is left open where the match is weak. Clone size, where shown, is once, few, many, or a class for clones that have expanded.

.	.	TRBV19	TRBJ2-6	TGTGCCAGTAGCACGGGACGCCGCTCTGGGGCCAACGTCCTGACTTTC	CASSTGRRSGANVLTF
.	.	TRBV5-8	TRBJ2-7	TGTGCCAGCAGCTTGGAAACTGGGACCTACGAGCAGTACTTC	CASSLETGTYEQYF
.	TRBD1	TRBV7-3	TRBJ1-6	TGTGCCAGCAGCACCGGGACAGCTAATTCACCCCTCCACTTT	CASSTGTANSPLHF
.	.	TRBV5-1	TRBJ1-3	TGCGCCAGCAGCAAAGACGTCGGCATCTCTGGAAACACCATATATTTT	CASSKDVGISGNTIYF
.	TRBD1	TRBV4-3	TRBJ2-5	TGCGCCAGCAGCTTTGACCCACCGGGACAGGGGCAACAAGAGACCCAGTACTTC	CASSFDPPGQGQQETQYF
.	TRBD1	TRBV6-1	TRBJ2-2	TGTGCCAGCACCTTGGACAGGGGGCGGGAGCTGTTTTTT	CASTLDRGRELFF
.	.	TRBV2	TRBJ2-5	TGTGCCAGCACAGGGCAAGAGACCCAGTACTTC	CASTGQETQYF
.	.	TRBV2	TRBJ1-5	TGTGCCAGCAGTGTGGAAGGGGAAGGGAAGCCCCAGCATTTT	CASSVEGEGKPQHF
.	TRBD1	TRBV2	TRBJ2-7	TGTGCCAGCAGTGAGCAGGGGGCCTCCTACGAGCAGTACTTC	CASSEQGASYEQYF
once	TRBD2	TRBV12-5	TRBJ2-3	TGTGCTAGCTCCCGGGGGACTAGCGGGGGCTGGGATACGCAGTATTTT	CASSRGTSGGWDTQYF
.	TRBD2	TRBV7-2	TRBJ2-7	TGTGCCAGCAGCCCCGGGGGACTAGCGACGTCGCAGTACTTC	CASSPGGLATSQYF
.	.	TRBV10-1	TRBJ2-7	TGCGCCAGCCGTGTACAGTACGAGCAGTACTTC	CASRVQYEQYF
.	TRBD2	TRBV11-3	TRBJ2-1	TGTGCCAGCAGCTTACAGACAGCGGGAGGGGCTACAGGTGAGCAGTTCTTC	CASSLQTAGGATGEQFF
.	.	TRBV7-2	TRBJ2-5	TGTGCCAGCAGCTTAGTAGGGCTAGATGGTGAGACCCAGTACTTC	CASSLVGLDGETQYF
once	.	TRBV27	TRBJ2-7	TGTGCCAGCAGTTTAAGAGGGTTTGGGGCAGGGGTAAACGAGCAGTACTTC	CASSLRGFGAGVNEQYF
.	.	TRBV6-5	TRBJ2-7	TGTGCCAGCAGAAAGGGCAGCTCCTACGAGCAGTACTTC	CASRKGSSYEQYF
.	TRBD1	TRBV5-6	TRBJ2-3	TGTGCCAGCAGGAAGGGGGCTTCTAGCACAGATACGCAGTATTTT	CASRKGASSTDTQYF
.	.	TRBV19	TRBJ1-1	TGTGCCAGTAGTATGGTGAAGGTGGGAGGAACTGAAGCTTTCTTT	CASSMVKVGGTEAFF
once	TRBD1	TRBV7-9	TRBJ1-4	TGTGCCAGCAGCTTCTTAACAGGGGGTGAAAAACTGTTTTTT	CASSFLTGGEKLFF
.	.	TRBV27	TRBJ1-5	TGTGCCAGCAGTTTACAGGCCTATAGCAATCAGCCCCAGCATTTT	CASSLQAYSNQPQHF
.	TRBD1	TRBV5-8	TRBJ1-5	TGTGCCAGCAGCCAAGGGACAGAAAGGAATCAGCCCCAGCATTTT	CASSQGTERNQPQHF
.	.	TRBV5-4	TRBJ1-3	TGTGCCAGCAGCTCACAGGGAGGAAACACCATATATTTT	CASSSQGGNTIYF
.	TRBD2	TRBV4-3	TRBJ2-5	TGCGCCAGCAGCCAAGAGCCGGGACTAGCGCAAGAGACCCAGTACTTC	CASSQEPGLAQETQYF
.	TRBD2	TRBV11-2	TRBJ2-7	TGTGCCAGCAGCTCCCTACCGGGACTAGCGGGAGAGCAGTACTTC	CASSSLPGLAGEQYF
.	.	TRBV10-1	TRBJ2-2	TGCGCCAGCGCGACAGGGAACACCGGGGAGCTGTTTTTT	CASATGNTGELFF
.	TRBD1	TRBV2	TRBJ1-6	TGTGCCAGCAGAGAAAGACAGGGACTCGGTTCATCACCCCTCCACTTT	CASRERQGLGSSPLHF
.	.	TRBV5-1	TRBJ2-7	TGCGCCAGCAGCTTGAGGGAACCCTACGAGCAGTACTTC	CASSLREPYEQYF
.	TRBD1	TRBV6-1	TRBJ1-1	TGTGCCAGCAGACCCGAGATGAGGGGGCCGGAAGCTTTCTTT	CASRPEMRGPEAFF
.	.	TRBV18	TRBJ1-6	TGTGCCAGCTCACCTTCCGGGACCGGTAATAATTCACCCCTCCACTTT	CASSPSGTGNNSPLHF
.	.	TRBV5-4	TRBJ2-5	TGTGCCAGCAGCTTGGATCCGGGTACGGGTGAGACCCAGTACTTC	CASSLDPGTGETQYF
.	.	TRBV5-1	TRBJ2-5	TGCGCCAGCAGCGACAGGGGTGGTAGCGGGAGCGTACAGACCCAGTACTTC	CASSDRGGSGSVQTQYF
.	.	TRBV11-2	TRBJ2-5	TGTGCCAGCAGAAGCGGCCCTAACGGAGAGACCCAGTACTTC	CASRSGPNGETQYF
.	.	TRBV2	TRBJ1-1	TGTGCCAGCAGGTGGGGCACTGAAGCTTTCTTT	CASRWGTEAFF
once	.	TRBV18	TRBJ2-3	TGTGCCAGCTCACCCCTGGAGGCAGATACGCAGTATTTT	CASSPLEADTQYF
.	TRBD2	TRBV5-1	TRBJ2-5	TGCGCCAGCAGCTTAGAGGGCGGGAGGGGCCAAGAGACCCAGTACTTC	CASSLEGGRGQETQYF
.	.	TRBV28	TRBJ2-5	TGTGCCAGCGGACCGACAGGGAGGAGGGACCAAGAGACCCAGTACTTC	CASGPTGRRDQETQYF
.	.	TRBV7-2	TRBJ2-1	TGTGCCAGCAGCTTAGCCTGGGGACTCCGCAATGAGCAGTTCTTC	CASSLAWGLRNEQFF
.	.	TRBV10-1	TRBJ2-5	TGCGCCAGCAGTGAATCTGCGGCCGTGACACAAGAGACCCAGTACTTC	CASSESAAVTQETQYF
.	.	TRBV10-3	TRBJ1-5	TGTGCCATCAGTGAGTCTAGTGTGGGGTTTCAGCCCCAGCATTTT	CAISESSVGFQPQHF
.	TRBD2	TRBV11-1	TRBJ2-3	TGTGCCAGCAGCTGGACAGATGCGGGGGGGCCTAATCGGTATTTT	CASSWTDAGGPNRYF
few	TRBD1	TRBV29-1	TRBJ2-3	TGCAGCGTAGGACAGGGGGGCACAGATACGCAGTATTTT	CSVGQGGTDTQYF
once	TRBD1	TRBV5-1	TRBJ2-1	TGCGCCAGCAGGTTGGGAGGGACAGGGGGTTTCAATGAGCAGTTCTTC	CASRLGGTGGFNEQFF
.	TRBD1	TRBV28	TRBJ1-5	TGTGCCAGCGGGACAGGGGGCTATCAGCCCCAGCATTTT	CASGTGGYQPQHF
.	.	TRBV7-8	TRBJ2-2	TGTGCCAGCAGCCCCTGGGGCGGGGAGCTGTTTTTT	CASSPWGGELFF